This T cell receptor (beta chain) is drawn from a study of cytomegalovirus exposure and HLA in healthy donors. Details on this clone: Its antigen is currently unknown.

The PCR employed 60 Vbeta primers together with 13 Jbeta primers. Using immunoSEQ multiplex PCR, the repertoire was profiled, and TCRdb retains in-frame clones only, with some absent. Altogether under 60,000 clones are present, about 80% being singletons, with the ten largest covering about 3%. Germline CDR1 SGDLS, CDR2 YYNGEE. This CDR3 has 16 residues. V was clipped by 3 bases and J by 0 bases; unmatched bases: 5. Findings and caveats of the study: A later look showed TCR association rates differing by HLA locus, highest for DRB1 and lowest for HLA-C. A list of 150 to 200 TCR beta chains associated with cytomegalovirus was given.

Donors were nominally healthy when sampled, though unrecorded immune exposures were likely. What was sequenced was PBMCs. The chain uses TRBV9 and TRBJ2-3; 9 bases agree with TRBD2. This sequence originates from a man between 45 and 60 years old in good health and CMV-seronegative. The CDR3, as DNA: TGTGCCAGCAGCGAGGGGACTAGCATTAGCACAGATACGCAGTATTTT. It codes for CASSEGTSISTDTQYF.